Listed below are T cell receptor beta chains from one sample, sequenced in a study of Ad26.COV2.S vaccination and SARS-CoV-2 variants. Sequencing was performed with immunoSEQ multiplex PCR; in TCRdb, only in-frame clones are kept and a portion is missing. The sample lists about 400,000 clones; 83% were seen once. This specimen was peripheral blood, taken in a trial of Ad26.COV2.S vaccine versus placebo. These receptors all come from a person aged 18-65 years who received the Ad26.COV2.S COVID-19 vaccine or a placebo. The CDR3 runs from the conserved cysteine through the conserved F or W. D genes are given only for firm matches. A clone size is listed for some rows: how often the clone was seen (once, few, many), or a class if it is expanded.

>once|TRBJ2-7|TRBV7-9|.|12
TGTGCCAGCAGCTTAGGGGGCCACGAGCAGTACTTC
CASSLGGHEQYF
>.|TRBJ2-7|TRBV11-3|.|16
TGTGCCAGCAGCCCCGACTCGCTTACCATAACCTACGAGCAGTACTTC
CASSPDSLTITYEQYF
>.|TRBJ2-5|TRBV6-5|.|15
TGTGCCAGCAGTTACACAGGACGGCTCCAAGAGACCCAGTACTTC
CASSYTGRLQETQYF
>.|TRBJ1-3|TRBV7-2|.|15
TGTGCCAGCAGCTTGAGGGGATCGGCGGGAAACACCATATATTTT
CASSLRGSAGNTIYF
>.|TRBJ2-7|TRBV5-1|TRBD2|14
TGCGCCAGCAGTCCGGCTAGCGGCCCCTACGAGCAGTACTTC
CASSPASGPYEQYF
>once|TRBJ1-1|TRBV6-5|.|11
TGTGCCAGCAGTTATGGCACTGAAGCTTTCTTT
CASSYGTEAFF
>.|TRBJ1-1|TRBV5-1|.|13
TGCGCCAGCAGCGCGGGAATGAACACTGAAGCTTTCTTT
CASSAGMNTEAFF
>.|TRBJ2-2|TRBV7-2|.|16
TGTGCCAGCAGCTTAGGAGGCAGGGGTTACACCGGGGAGCTGTTTTTT
CASSLGGRGYTGELFF
>few|TRBJ2-6|TRBV27|.|17
TGTGCCAGCAGTTTTTCGACAGGAATCTCTGGGGCCAACGTCCTGACTTTC
CASSFSTGISGANVLTF
>.|TRBJ1-6|TRBV6-4|.|13
TGTGCCAGCAGTGGTGGAGATAATTCACCCCTCCACTTT
CASSGGDNSPLHF
>.|TRBJ2-5|TRBV6-2/TRBV6-3|TRBD2|15
TGTGCCAGCAGTTACGGGGGGGGAGGACGGGAGACCCAGTACTTC
CASSYGGGGRETQYF
>.|TRBJ2-2|TRBV7-9|.|14
TGTGCCAGCAGCAGCAGGGGCGGAGGCGGGGAGCTGTTTTTT
CASSSRGGGGELFF
>.|TRBJ1-3|TRBV3-1/TRBV3-2|.|17
TGTGCCAGCAGCCCGATTCAGAGGTCCTACTCTGGAAACACCATATATTTT
CASSPIQRSYSGNTIYF
>once|TRBJ2-1|TRBV7-9|TRBD2|13
TGTGCCAGCAGCTTAAGCGGGAGGCATGAGCAGTTCTTC
CASSLSGRHEQFF
>.|TRBJ2-7|TRBV7-9|TRBD1|17
TGTGCCAGCAGCCCACAAGCCGGGACAGGGGCGGGATACGAGCAGTACTTC
CASSPQAGTGAGYEQYF
>.|TRBJ2-7|TRBV4-2|.|17
TGTGCCAGCAGCCAGGGGGTTATAGCCACGCCCTCCTACGAGCAGTACTTC
CASSQGVIATPSYEQYF
>few|TRBJ2-2|TRBV9|.|14
TGTGCCAGCAGCGTAGGGAGCTCCACCGGGGAGCTGTTTTTT
CASSVGSSTGELFF